What follows are 25 T cell receptor beta chains derived from one specimen sequenced in a study of T cell responses to AZD1222 COVID-19 vaccine. Using immunoSEQ multiplex PCR, the repertoire was profiled, and TCRdb retains in-frame clones only, with some absent. The sample consists of approximately 200,000 clones, roughly 92% of them appearing once. Sequencing was performed on peripheral blood, taken 28 days after the second AZD1222 dose. These receptors were obtained from an adult who received the AZD1222 COVID-19 vaccine.

The gene calls are TRBV23-1 and TRBJ1-1; D gene uncertain. TRBV23-1 is treated as an ORF (open reading frame) with a function not yet certain. The V and J ends lost 0 bases and 10 bases respectively, with 12 bases between them. The CDR3 extends over 13 amino acids. This CDR3 reads CASSQSSGQVAFF. The DNA for the CDR3 is TGCGCCAGCAGTCAATCTTCCGGTCAGGTAGCTTTCTTT.

The J gene is TRBJ2-3, the V gene TRBV19; 9 bases map to TRBD1. Germline lookup yields CDR1 LNHDA and CDR2 SQIVND (reference sequence). V lost 10 bases, J lost 4 bases, and 12 bases stayed unmatched. This CDR3 has 15 residues. This chain's CDR3 is CATKNRGLIADTQYF. DNA for the CDR3: TGTGCCACCAAGAACAGGGGGCTTATAGCAGATACGCAGTATTTT. Full variable domain (remainder filled in from reference TRBV19 and TRBJ2-3): DGGITQSPKYLFRKEGQNVTLSCEQNLNHDAMYWYRQDPGQGLRLIYYSQIVNDFQKGDIAEGYSVSREKKESFPLTVTSAQKNPTAFYLCATKNRGLIADTQYFGPGTRLTVL.

The rearrangement links TRBV12-3 or TRBV12-4 to TRBJ1-2, with D possibly being TRBD1 (5 bases). V was trimmed by 2 bases and J by 7 bases, leaving 11 bases between them. The CDR3 length is 13 residues. The CDR3 bases are TGTGCCAGCAGTTTATCGGGACCCCGTGGCTACACCTTC. This sequence encodes CASSLSGPRGYTF.

The chain uses TRBV9 and TRBJ2-6; D is unclear. Between the trimmed V and J ends, which lost 0 bases and 3 bases, there was a span of 7 bases. From germline, CDR1 is SGDLS and CDR2 YYNGEE. This CDR3 has 15 residues. The CDR3 region is CASSVDGLGANVLTF. The CDR3 DNA is TGTGCCAGCAGCGTAGACGGGCTTGGGGCCAACGTCCTGACTTTC.

The rearrangement joins TRBV18 to TRBJ1-2, with unresolved D. Germline V gene data show CDR1 as KGHSH and CDR2 as LQKENI. Trimming shortened V by 0 bases and J by 4 bases, and 6 bases separated the two germline ends. The CDR3 covers 13 residues. The chain's CDR3 is CASSPPHTYGYTF. The CDR3 DNA reads TGTGCCAGCTCACCACCACATACCTATGGCTACACCTTC.

The chain uses TRBV3-1 (or the pseudogene TRBV3-2) and TRBJ1-2; weak D call: TRBD1 (5 bases). The CDR3 loop spans 13 amino acids. Germline CDR1 and CDR2: LGHDT and YNNKEL (reference sequence). Trimming took 4 bases from V and 3 from J, leaving 9 bases between them. The CDR3 protein is CASSPRGYYGYTF. In DNA form, the CDR3 reads TGTGCCAGCAGCCCTCGGGGGTACTATGGCTACACCTTC.

The V and J genes are TRBV13 and TRBJ2-5; no reliable D call. V gave up 5 bases and J gave up 5 bases, with 6 bases separating them. Germline V gene lookup returns CDR1 PRHDT and CDR2 FYEKMQ (reference sequence). The CDR3 is 11 residues long. CDR3 coding DNA: TGTGCCAGCAGCGTACGGGAGACCCAGTACTTC. Translation: CASSVRETQYF.

V usage is TRBV7-6 and J usage is TRBJ2-2; the D is unclear. Per germline, CDR1 SGHVS and CDR2 FNYEAQ. The ends were cut back, 5 bases at V and 4 bases at J, with 20 bases in the middle. This CDR3 is 17 amino acids long. CDR3 DNA: TGTGCCAGCAGCCGGATAAATCCCGAGTCGGGCACCGGGGAGCTGTTTTTT. It is translated as CASSRINPESGTGELFF.

With regard to this clone: Other DNA sequences from this sample encode an identical CDR3 as well. The chain joins TRBV4-2 to TRBJ1-2, with no clear D. The V end was cut by 1 base, the J end by 8 bases, with 8 bases between. The CDR3 has 12 residues. Per the germline V gene, CDR1 is LGHNA and CDR2 is YNFKEQ. This CDR3 reads CASSQVSGGYTF. In nucleotides, the CDR3 is TGTGCCAGCAGCCAAGTATCCGGGGGCTACACCTTC.

Only one count was recorded for this clone. This chain uses TRBV19 with TRBJ2-7; D is possibly TRBD1 (6 bases). V lost 6 bases to trimming and J lost 2 bases, with 11 bases between them. Germline V gene lookup returns CDR1 LNHDA and CDR2 SQIVND (reference sequence). This CDR3 is built from 13 residues. The CDR3 bases are TGTGCCAGTAGCCCGGGACACCCCTACGAGCAGTACTTC. This translates into CASSPGHPYEQYF.

The V and J genes are TRBV20-1 and TRBJ1-1; 8 bases match TRBD1. J was trimmed by 6 bases and V by 3 bases; bases with no gene match: 12. The CDR3 runs to 15 residues. Germline V gene data show CDR1 as DFQATT and CDR2 as SNEGSKA (reference sequence). The CDR3: CSASSQGALGSEAFF. CDR3 coding DNA: TGCAGTGCTAGTTCGCAGGGGGCTCTGGGGTCTGAAGCTTTCTTT.

This chain connects TRBV29-1 to TRBJ2-5; no clear D. Germline values: CDR1 SQVTM, CDR2 ANQGSEA. The CDR3 is 11 amino acids. The V end was cut by 6 bases, the J end by 5 bases, with 10 bases between. CDR3 protein: CSVVVGETQYF. CDR3 nucleotides: TGCAGCGTCGTAGTTGGCGAGACCCAGTACTTC.

This chain joins TRBV20-1 and TRBJ1-2; D is perhaps TRBD1 (6 bases). CDR3 length: 14 amino acids. Germline-derived CDR1 and CDR2 are DFQATT and SNEGSKA (reference sequence). The V end lost 3 bases, the J end lost 6 bases, and 17 bases lay between the germline ends. CDR3 protein: CSASQTRTVDGYTF. CDR3 bases: TGCAGTGCTAGTCAAACCCGGACAGTAGATGGCTACACCTTC.

The chain joins TRBV19 to TRBJ1-6; no reliable D call. There are 16 residues in the CDR3. The V and J ends lost 0 bases and 5 bases respectively, with 11 bases between them. Looked up from germline, CDR1 is LNHDA and CDR2 is SQIVND (reference sequence). DNA for the CDR3: TGTGCCAGTAGTATAGATGGAAACAGCCATAATTCACCCCTCCACTTT. Translating it yields CASSIDGNSHNSPLHF. The whole variable domain, remainder taken from reference TRBV19 and TRBJ1-6, is DGGITQSPKYLFRKEGQNVTLSCEQNLNHDAMYWYRQDPGQGLRLIYYSQIVNDFQKGDIAEGYSVSREKKESFPLTVTSAQKNPTAFYLCASSIDGNSHNSPLHFGNGTRLTVT.

V gene TRBV14 combines with J gene TRBJ1-5; TRBD1 matches at 7 bases. The trim removed 5 bases at V and 4 bases at J, leaving 2 bases unmatched. This CDR3 has 13 amino acids. Germline V gene data show CDR1 as SGHDN and CDR2 as FVKESK. The CDR3 is CASSGDRNQPQHF. The CDR3 nucleotides are TGTGCCAGCAGCGGGGACAGAAATCAGCCCCAGCATTTT.

V is TRBV5-1 and J is TRBJ1-4, with 7 bases identical to TRBD1. Trimming took 0 bases from V and 4 from J; bases not matched to a gene: 12. The CDR3 is made up of 18 amino acids. CDR1 is SGHRS, CDR2 YFSETQ, per germline. The DNA of the CDR3 is TGCGCCAGCAGCTTGGTCCCCCCCAGGGGGGGAGTTAATGAAAAACTGTTTTTT. Translating it yields CASSLVPPRGGVNEKLFF.

J is TRBJ2-2 and V is TRBV18, with D tentatively TRBD1 (6 bases). The CDR3 runs 15 residues. Germline CDR1 is KGHSH and CDR2 is LQKENI. V was cut by 1 base and J by 2 bases, with 8 bases left in between. CDR3 bases: TGTGCCAGCTCACCACAACAGGGCAACACCGGGGAGCTGTTTTTT. Translation: CASSPQQGNTGELFF.

This sequence joins TRBV5-8 and TRBJ2-3; 9 bases are a match to TRBD2. J lost 0 bases, V lost 6 bases, and 14 bases had no gene match. The CDR3 covers 18 residues. CDR1 SGHTS and CDR2 YDEGEE come from the germline V gene. CDR3 region: CASTLVPGLALSTDTQYF. In nucleotides, the CDR3 is TGTGCCAGCACATTAGTCCCGGGACTAGCTCTAAGCACAGATACGCAGTATTTT. The variable domain in full, with the rest retrieved from reference TRBV5-8 and TRBJ2-3, is EAGVTQSPTHLIKTRGQQATLRCSPISGHTSVYWYQQALGLGLQFLLWYDEGEERNRGNFPPRFSGRQFPNYSSELNVNALELEDSALYLCASTLVPGLALSTDTQYFGPGTRLTVL.

In its sample, this clone was seen a few times. The chain carries TRBV18 and TRBJ1-2; D gene uncertain. Per the germline V gene, CDR1 is KGHSH and CDR2 is LQKENI. V shed 0 bases and J shed 8 bases, with 16 bases lying between them. The CDR3 is 15 amino acids. CDR3 in DNA: TGTGCCAGCTCACCACCGGGCCTGACGATGGGGGGCTACACCTTC. Translating gives CASSPPGLTMGGYTF.

This chain uses TRBV24-1 with TRBJ2-3; 7 nucleotides match TRBD1. This CDR3 is built from 16 residues. Germline values: CDR1 KGHDR, CDR2 SFDVKD. V gave up 4 bases and J gave up 2 bases; unmatched junction bases: 8. The CDR3 here is CATSEPGTDYTDTQYF. The CDR3 nucleotides are TGTGCCACCAGTGAGCCCGGGACAGACTACACAGATACGCAGTATTTT.

V usage is TRBV18 and J usage is TRBJ2-2; tentatively, D is TRBD1 (5 bases). Trimming stripped 3 bases from V and 0 bases from J, with 8 bases between. Germline assignment: CDR1 KGHSH and CDR2 LQKENI. The CDR3 consists of 15 residues. CDR3 coding DNA: TGTGCCAGCTCACCTCGACAGACGAACACCGGGGAGCTGTTTTTT. Its translation: CASSPRQTNTGELFF.

This sequence joins TRBV5-1 and TRBJ1-1, with D unclear. Germline V CDR1 and CDR2: SGHRS, YFSETQ. This CDR3 is 13 amino acids long. V was clipped by 0 bases and J by 0 bases, with 3 bases between them. CDR3 DNA sequence: TGCGCCAGCAGCTTGGCCGTGAACACTGAAGCTTTCTTT. Its translation: CASSLAVNTEAFF.

This clone was picked up one time. CDR3: CASRPRQGSNEKLFF. DNA of the CDR3: TGTGCCAGTAGGCCTAGACAGGGGTCTAATGAAAAACTGTTTTTT. The chain carries TRBV19 and TRBJ1-4; 8 nucleotides agree with TRBD1. The CDR3 length is 15 residues. Germline V gene lookup returns CDR1 LNHDA and CDR2 SQIVND (reference sequence). With V trimmed by 6 bases and J by 3 bases, 6 bases remained unmatched.

V is TRBV4-1 and J is TRBJ1-1, with D possibly being TRBD1 (6 bases). The germline CDR1 and CDR2 sequences are MGHRA and YSYEKL. Trimming cost V 1 base and J 3 bases, with 15 bases left between them. The CDR3 consists of 16 residues. DNA of the CDR3: TGCGCCAGCAGCCAAGGGGACATACGGGCGGACACTGAAGCTTTCTTT. This codes for CASSQGDIRADTEAFF.

V gene TRBV24-1 combines with J gene TRBJ2-3, with TRBD1 as a possible D gene (6 bases). The CDR3 is 14 residues long. CDR1 KGHDR and CDR2 SFDVKD come from the germline V gene. Deletions cut 10 bases from V and 1 base from J, with 14 bases between. CDR3 in amino acids: CATAYSGGTDTQYF. The CDR3 DNA follows: TGTGCCACGGCATACTCAGGGGGCACAGATACGCAGTATTTT.